This entry features one T cell receptor beta chain sequence. These data come from a study of T cell changes during pregnancy in multiple sclerosis. Trimming took 6 bases from V and 4 from J; bases not matched to a gene: 14. The CDR3 has 17 residues. Per the germline V gene, CDR1 is SGHKS and CDR2 is YYEKEE (reference sequence). Data came from immunoSEQ multiplex PCR; TCRdb stores just in-frame clones and leaves some out. The sample carries about 51,000 clones, 85% to 95% recorded once. The V and J genes are TRBV5-5 and TRBJ2-5; 11 bases agree with TRBD2. The sample consisted of CD4+ T cells from peripheral blood mononuclear cells, taken in the second trimester of pregnancy. The clonotype originates from a female donor with multiple sclerosis, enrolled in a pregnancy study. The chain's CDR3 is CASTQKGLAGGRETQYF. In DNA form, the CDR3 reads TGTGCCAGCACCCAGAAGGGGCTAGCGGGGGGTAGAGAGACCCAGTACTTC.